This T cell receptor beta chain was profiled in a study of control samples from healthy donors and cancer patients. Germline assignment: CDR1 SGHRS and CDR2 YFSETQ. J gave up 7 bases and V 6 bases, and 12 bases lay outside the gene matches. The CDR3 is 16 amino acids. Sequencing was performed with immunoSEQ multiplex PCR; in TCRdb, only in-frame clones are kept and a portion is missing. Of more than 100,000 clones listed, about 93% are singletons. The sample consisted of blood. The clonotype was recovered from a man aged 18 to 29 in good health. The chain carries TRBV5-1 and TRBJ1-5, with 11 nucleotides matching TRBD1. The CDR3 region has the DNA TGCGCCAGCATCACACCTGGACAGGGGGCGTGGCAGCCCCAGCATTTT. This encodes CASITPGQGAWQPQHF.